This TCR beta chain is from a study of T cell repertoires in cytomegalovirus infection. About the research overall: Matching HLA type and CMV infection were both indicated by public TCR beta signatures.

TCRdb processed the reads anew with MiXCR; each CDR3 protein has one entry. The table includes 200,000 or so distinct CDR3 sequences, about 21% detected once. On this clonotype: Its specificity is not known.

Study outcomes and limitations: HLA-C-restricted CMV-specific TCR beta clonotypes prevailed in the ex vivo response.

The CDR3 consists of 16 residues. Germline CDR1 and CDR2: ENHRY and SYGVKD. Trimming removed 10 bases from V and 5 bases from J; junction bases left unmatched: 13. Sequencing was performed on PBMCs. The TCR was taken from a human donor in good health (CMV status not recorded). Some clones in this sample may be carry-over from other donors' samples. The chain joins TRBV10-3 to TRBJ2-7, with 14 bases aligning to TRBD2. The CDR3 spells CATTGTSGRMGDEQYF. DNA of the CDR3: TGTGCCACTACCGGGACTAGCGGGAGAATGGGTGACGAGCAGTACTTC.